Detailed here is one T cell receptor beta chain. Its antigen is unidentified. This sample's treatment: roughly 11-day PBMC culture with coronavirus spike peptide pools or control peptides (ViraFEST assay). The sample is drawn from a study of vaccination and CD4 T cells after COVID-19. On the study more broadly: Median time from second vaccine dose to sampling was roughly 76 days (14 to 241).

An Oncomine TCR Beta short-read assay was used to sequence the DNA from cultured CD4+ T cells. TCRdb redid the calling of the PCR reads with MiXCR, one entry per CDR3 protein. The table records over 10,000 distinct CDR3 sequences, under 60% of them present only once. The sample was CD4+ T cells from blood, cultured in vitro. This clonotype originated in a human donor who had recovered from COVID-19.

The CDR3 spells CASSLSYAQGNTEAFF. The CDR3 DNA reads as TGCGCCAGCAGCTTGTCATACGCCCAGGGGAACACTGAAGCTTTCTTT. The chain has TRBV5-1 and TRBJ1-1; a weak D match, TRBD1 (5 bases). This CDR3 has 16 amino acids. Trimming pared 1 base from V and 1 base from J, leaving 14 bases between. Looked up from germline, CDR1 is SGHRS and CDR2 is YFSETQ.